A single sample gave rise to the 3 T cell receptor beta chains below, sequenced in a study of cytomegalovirus exposure and HLA in healthy donors (dated by TCRdb to 2015 to 2018). Libraries were prepared through the immunoSEQ multiplex PCR assay. For the multiplex PCR, a mixture combining 60 forward primers for TCR Vbeta segments and 13 reverse primers for TCR Jbeta segments was used. TCRdb retrieved this table from immuneACCESS and kept in-frame rearrangements only. Not all clones are present; in checked studies, unresolved V genes account for under half, and no reason is known for the remainder. The sample data list approximately 110,000 clones, and roughly 71% of these were observed just once. 4% to 5% of the sample rests with the top ten. The material sequenced was PBMCs. These receptors originate from a woman aged 50 to 60 in good health and CMV-seropositive.

The V and J genes are TRBV11-3 and TRBJ2-5; 12 bases line up with TRBD2. The germline gives CDR1 SGHNT, CDR2 YENEEA. This CDR3 has 16 amino acids. V lost 4 bases and J lost 1; bases outside the gene matches: 4. The CDR3 DNA follows: TGTGCCAGCAGCTCCCGGACTAGCGGGGCCCAAGAGACCCAGTACTTC. It translates to CASSSRTSGAQETQYF.

The chain couples TRBV10-3 to TRBJ2-7; TRBD2 matches at 7 bases. The germline V gene encodes CDR1 ENHRY and CDR2 SYGVKD. V trimming: 0 bases; J trimming: 2 bases; junction bases outside the gene matches: 4. This CDR3 is 15 amino acids long. CDR3 region: CAISESQGGTYEQYF. DNA of the CDR3: TGTGCCATCAGTGAGTCGCAGGGAGGGACCTACGAGCAGTACTTC.

The V call is TRBV6-1, the J call TRBJ2-6; D ambiguous. Trimming took 1 base from V and 4 from J, leaving 8 bases between them. The length of the CDR3 is 15 residues. From germline, CDR1 is MNHNS and CDR2 SASEGT. CDR3 in amino acids: CASSEVWAGANVLTF. CDR3 sequence (DNA): TGTGCCAGCAGTGAAGTTTGGGCCGGGGCCAACGTCCTGACTTTC.